The 16 T cell receptor beta chains listed next were all sequenced from one sample in a study of control samples from healthy donors and cancer patients. Assay: immunoSEQ multiplex PCR; the TCRdb copy retains only in-frame clones and omits some. The sample lists fewer than 500,000 clones, 75% to 95% occurring once. The sequencing sample was made of PBMCs. The source is a man aged 35-49 years with head and neck cancer.

As regards this clone: The junction departs from germline at one end; a sequencing error may be responsible. The V and J genes are TRBV7-2 and TRBJ2-2, with TRBD2 matching over 11 bases. The CDR3 runs 17 residues. Germline assignment: CDR1 SGHTA and CDR2 FQGNSA. This chain's CDR3 is CASSSDLTSGNSGELFF. The DNA of the CDR3 is TGTGCCAGCAGCTCAGACCTGACTAGCGGGAACTCCGGGGAGCTGTTTTTT. The variable domain in full, completed from reference TRBV7-2 and TRBJ2-2, reads GAGVSQSPSNKVTEKGKDVELRCDPISGHTALYWYRQSLGQGLEFLIYFQGNSAPDKSGLPSDRFSAERTGGSVSTLTIQRTQQEDSAVYLCASSSDLTSGNSGELFFGEGSRLTVL.

The chain combines TRBV27 with TRBJ2-5; TRBD2 agrees at 8 bases. Losses at the gene ends were 5 bases for V and 3 bases for J; bases not matched to a gene: 5. This CDR3 is 14 amino acids long. The V gene's germline CDR1 is MNHEY and CDR2 SMNVEV (reference sequence). The CDR3 region is CASSLGRDKETQYF. The CDR3 nucleotides read TGTGCCAGCAGTCTCGGGAGGGATAAAGAGACCCAGTACTTC.

This clone came up many times. The CDR3 DNA follows: TGTGCCAGCTCACCACCTCTCGGAACAGCCCGACCCTACGAGCAGTACTTC. It is translated as CASSPPLGTARPYEQYF. The chain recombines TRBV18 with TRBJ2-7; D is uncertain. CDR1 is KGHSH and CDR2 is LQKENI in the germline V gene. Trimming shortened V by 0 bases and J by 2 bases, and 17 bases separated the two germline ends. There are 17 residues in the CDR3.

V is TRBV10-1 and J is TRBJ2-7, with a tentative D call TRBD1 (6 bases). The CDR3 extends over 14 amino acids. V was pared by 9 bases and J by 1 base, with 16 bases between. Per the germline V gene, CDR1 is WNHNN and CDR2 is SYGVQD (reference sequence). The CDR3 DNA reads as TGCGCCAGATCAGGACAGCCCTTATCCTACGAGCAGTACTTC. This codes for CARSGQPLSYEQYF.

The gene calls are TRBV28 and TRBJ1-6, with D tentatively TRBD1 (6 bases). The CDR3 has 13 amino acids. Per germline, CDR1 MDHEN and CDR2 SYDVKM. V lost 10 bases and J 0 bases, leaving 7 bases between the germline ends. The CDR3 reads CATRGSYNSPLHF. As DNA, the CDR3 is TGTGCCACCAGGGGCTCCTATAATTCACCCCTCCACTTT.

This rearrangement joins TRBV4-3 to TRBJ1-5; D not resolved. The CDR3 has 13 amino acids. The ends were cut back, 0 bases at V and 6 bases at J, with 6 bases in the middle. From germline, CDR1 is LGHNA and CDR2 YSLEER. The CDR3 DNA is TGCGCCAGCAGCCAAGAGTCAGCTCAGCCCCAGCATTTT. Protein product: CASSQESAQPQHF.

The chain combines TRBV5-1 with TRBJ2-5; 10 bases align to TRBD1. The CDR3 has 15 amino acids. Germline lookup yields CDR1 SGHRS and CDR2 YFSETQ. V gave up 4 bases and J gave up 2 bases; unmatched junction bases: 5. The CDR3 DNA is TGCGCCAGCAGCGGAGGACAGGGGGGTCAAGAGACCCAGTACTTC. Its protein is CASSGGQGGQETQYF.

The chain combines TRBV11-3 with TRBJ2-1; TRBD2 might be the D (6 bases). The V end lost 2 bases, the J end lost 0 bases, and 14 bases lay between the germline ends. The germline gives CDR1 SGHNT, CDR2 YENEEA. This CDR3 region has 17 residues. As DNA, the CDR3 is TGTGCCAGCAGCTTAAGTACGGGACTTAGCTCCTACAATGAGCAGTTCTTC. Encoded protein: CASSLSTGLSSYNEQFF. The whole variable domain, remainder taken from reference TRBV11-3 and TRBJ2-1, is EAGVVQSPRYKIIEKKQPVAFWCNPISGHNTLYWYLQNLGQGPELLIRYENEEAVDDSQLPKDRFSAERLKGVDSTLKIQPAELGDSAVYLCASSLSTGLSSYNEQFFGPGTRLTVL.

The genes are TRBV11-2 and TRBJ2-1, with a weak D call TRBD2 (6 bases). The CDR3 totals 12 residues. CDR1 is SGHAT, CDR2 FQNNGV, per germline. V was cut by 2 bases and J by 14 bases, with 13 bases left in between. As DNA, the CDR3 is TGTGCCAGCAGCTTATACTCCCGCGGGAAGTTCTTC. Its translation: CASSLYSRGKFF.

V is TRBV6-4 and J is TRBJ2-7, with 8 positions matching TRBD1. V shed 2 bases and J 6 bases; nucleotides not matched to a gene: 12. This CDR3 is 16 amino acids long. The germline CDR1 and CDR2 sequences are MRHNA and SNTAGT. CDR3 bases: TGTGCCAGCAGTGACCGACCCGACAGGGGAGTGTTCGAGCAGTACTTC. Its protein product is CASSDRPDRGVFEQYF.

V is TRBV6-2 or TRBV6-3 and J is TRBJ2-7, with 8 positions matching TRBD1. V dropped 5 bases and J dropped 2; count of bases not matched to a gene: 11. The CDR3 sequence is 16 residues long. The germline V gene has CDR1 MNHEY and CDR2 SVGEGT. The CDR3 DNA follows: TGTGCCAGCAGTAAACTACCGGGACAGGCAGCCTACGAGCAGTACTTC. Translated: CASSKLPGQAAYEQYF.

This clone was counted once. The rearrangement uses TRBV5-4 and TRBJ2-7, with 8 bases aligning to TRBD2. Germline V gene sequence: CDR1 SGHNT, CDR2 YYREEE (reference sequence). The CDR3 runs 15 residues. The junction had 4 bases not matched to a gene; V was cut back by 1 base and J by 1 base. CDR3 nucleotide sequence: TGTGCCAGCAGCTTGCCAAGCGGGGGATCCTACGAGCAGTACTTC. It yields the protein CASSLPSGGSYEQYF.

The rearrangement joins TRBV19 to TRBJ2-3, with D tentatively TRBD1 (6 bases). The CDR3 covers 18 residues. Germline V gives CDR1 LNHDA, CDR2 SQIVND (reference sequence). Trimming left V 1 base short and J 1 base short, with 18 bases between. The CDR3 DNA reads TGTGCCAGTAGTATAGGGATATCGGACAGTCTCGGCACAGATACGCAGTATTTT. Its protein is CASSIGISDSLGTDTQYF.

The CDR3 bases are TGTGCCAGCAGCCCGAATCCCCTGGGGAATGAGCAGTTCTTC. Its translation: CASSPNPLGNEQFF. V is TRBV2 and J is TRBJ2-1, with unresolved D. This CDR3 is built from 14 residues. The V and J ends lost 6 bases and 7 bases respectively, with 16 bases between them. Germline V gives CDR1 SNHLY, CDR2 FYNNEI. The variable domain in full, completed from reference TRBV2 and TRBJ2-1, reads EPEVTQTPSHQVTQMGQEVILRCVPISNHLYFYWYRQILGQKVEFLVSFYNNEISEKSEIFDDQFSVERPDGSNFTLKIRSTKLEDSAMYFCASSPNPLGNEQFFGPGTRLTVL.

This rearrangement joins TRBV14 to TRBJ1-2, with D hard to call. CDR3 length equals 12 residues. The V and J ends lost 2 bases and 7 bases respectively, with 8 bases between them. The germline V gene has CDR1 SGHDN and CDR2 FVKESK. The CDR3 protein is CASSQPGVGYTF. The DNA for the CDR3 is TGTGCCAGCAGCCAACCCGGGGTTGGCTACACCTTC. Full variable domain (remainder filled in from reference TRBV14 and TRBJ1-2): EAGVTQFPSHSVIEKGQTVTLRCDPISGHDNLYWYRRVMGKEIKFLLHFVKESKQDESGMPNNRFLAERTGGTYSTLKVQPAELEDSGVYFCASSQPGVGYTFGSGTRLTVV.

V and J are TRBV19 and TRBJ2-2; the match to TRBD1 covers 12 bases. Germline lookup yields CDR1 LNHDA and CDR2 SQIVND (reference sequence). This CDR3 is built from 15 residues. The junction had 7 bases not matched to a gene; V was cut back by 6 bases and J by 8 bases. The CDR3 loop is CASRIWDRGPGELFF. For the CDR3, the DNA is TGTGCCAGTAGGATCTGGGACAGGGGGCCTGGGGAGCTGTTTTTT.